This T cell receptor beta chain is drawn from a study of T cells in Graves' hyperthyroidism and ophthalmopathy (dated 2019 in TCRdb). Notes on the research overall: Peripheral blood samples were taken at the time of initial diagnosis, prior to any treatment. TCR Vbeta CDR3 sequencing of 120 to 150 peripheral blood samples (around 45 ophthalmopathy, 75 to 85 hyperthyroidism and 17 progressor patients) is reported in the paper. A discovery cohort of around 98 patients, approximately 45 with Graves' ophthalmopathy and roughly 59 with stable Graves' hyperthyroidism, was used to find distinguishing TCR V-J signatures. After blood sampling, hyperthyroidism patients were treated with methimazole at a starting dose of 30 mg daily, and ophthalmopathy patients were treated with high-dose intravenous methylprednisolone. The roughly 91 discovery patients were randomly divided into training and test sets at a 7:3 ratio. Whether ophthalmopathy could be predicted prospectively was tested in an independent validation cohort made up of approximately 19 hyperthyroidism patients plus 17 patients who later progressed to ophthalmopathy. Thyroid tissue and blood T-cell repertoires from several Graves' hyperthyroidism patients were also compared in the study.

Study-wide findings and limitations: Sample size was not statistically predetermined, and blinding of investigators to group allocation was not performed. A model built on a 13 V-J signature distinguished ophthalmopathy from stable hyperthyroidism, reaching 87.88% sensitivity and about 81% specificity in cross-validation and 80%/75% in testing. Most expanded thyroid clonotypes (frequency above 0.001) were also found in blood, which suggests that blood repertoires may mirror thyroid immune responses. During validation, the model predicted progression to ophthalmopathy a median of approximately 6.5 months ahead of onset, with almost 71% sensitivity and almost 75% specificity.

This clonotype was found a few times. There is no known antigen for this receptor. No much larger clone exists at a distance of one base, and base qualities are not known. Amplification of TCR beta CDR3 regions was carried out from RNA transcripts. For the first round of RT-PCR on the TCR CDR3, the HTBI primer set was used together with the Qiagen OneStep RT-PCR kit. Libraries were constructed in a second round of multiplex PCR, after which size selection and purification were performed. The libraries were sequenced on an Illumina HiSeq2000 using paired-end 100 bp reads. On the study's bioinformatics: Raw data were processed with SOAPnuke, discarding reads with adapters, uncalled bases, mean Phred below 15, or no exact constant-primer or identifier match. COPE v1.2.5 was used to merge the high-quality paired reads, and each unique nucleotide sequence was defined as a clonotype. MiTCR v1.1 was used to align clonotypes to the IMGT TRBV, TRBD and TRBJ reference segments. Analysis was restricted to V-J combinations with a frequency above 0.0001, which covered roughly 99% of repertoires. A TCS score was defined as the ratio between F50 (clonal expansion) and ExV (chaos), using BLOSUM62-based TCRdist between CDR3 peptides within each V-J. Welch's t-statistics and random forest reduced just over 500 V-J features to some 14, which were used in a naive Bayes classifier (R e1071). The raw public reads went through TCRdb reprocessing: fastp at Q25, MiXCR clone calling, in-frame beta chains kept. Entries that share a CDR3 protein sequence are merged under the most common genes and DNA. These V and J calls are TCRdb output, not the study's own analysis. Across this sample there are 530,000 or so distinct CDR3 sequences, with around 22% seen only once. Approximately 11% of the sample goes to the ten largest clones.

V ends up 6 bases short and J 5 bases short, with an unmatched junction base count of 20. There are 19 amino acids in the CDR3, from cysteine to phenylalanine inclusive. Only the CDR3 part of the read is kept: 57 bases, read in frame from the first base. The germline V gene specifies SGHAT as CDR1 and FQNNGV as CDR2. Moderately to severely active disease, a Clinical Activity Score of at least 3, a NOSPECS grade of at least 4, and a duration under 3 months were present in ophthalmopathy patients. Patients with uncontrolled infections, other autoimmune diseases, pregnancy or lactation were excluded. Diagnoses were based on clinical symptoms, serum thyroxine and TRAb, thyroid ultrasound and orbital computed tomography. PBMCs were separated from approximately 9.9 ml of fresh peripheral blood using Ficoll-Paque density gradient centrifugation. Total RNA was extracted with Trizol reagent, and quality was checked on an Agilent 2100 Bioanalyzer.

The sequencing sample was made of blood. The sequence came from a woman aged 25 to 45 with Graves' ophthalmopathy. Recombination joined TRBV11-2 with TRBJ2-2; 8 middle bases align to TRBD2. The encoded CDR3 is CASRNTGTSGETRTGELFF. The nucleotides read TGTGCCAGCAGGAATACTGGGACTAGTGGGGAAACGAGGACCGGGGAGCTGTTTTTT.